This TCR beta chain came from a study of blood T cell repertoires in COVID-19. Across the study: Samples representing acute and convalescent COVID-19 were sourced from the United States, Italy and Spain.

Those enrolled, adults aged roughly 18 to 95 years, came from 25 or so US areas. Grouping used clinical history reported by participants in a survey and questionnaire. This clone was observed a handful of times. Original analysis: Reference gene primer amplification gave nucleated cell count estimates. Generated by immunoSEQ multiplex PCR, the TCRdb table keeps only in-frame clones and is missing some. D and trimming were read from the DNA, whereas the V and J calls and clone size are those reported in that table. The data contain 250,000 to 300,000 clones, about 81% of them seen just once; the ten biggest clones take up 3.5% to 5%. In germline, CDR1 is ENHRY, CDR2 SYGVKD. This CDR3 contains 14 residues. Trimming took off 3 bases at V and 1 base at J, with 9 bases between the two ends.

Material: PBMCs or T cells enriched from blood (not recorded which). The chain links TRBV10-3 to TRBJ1-1, with D possibly TRBD1 on 5 matching bases. The receptor's source is a man under 40 with acute COVID-19. This CDR3 is CAISDGGTNTEAFF. Written as DNA, the CDR3 is TGTGCCATCAGTGACGGCGGGACGAACACTGAAGCTTTCTTT.